Listed here are 7 T cell receptor beta chains from one sample, sequenced in a study of spatial heterogeneity in lung cancer. Whole-study findings and limits: How many expanded intratumoral alpha and beta TCRs were present tracked the tumor mutation count, which was a count of nonsynonymous mutations.

One entry per CDR3 protein, called by TCRdb with MiXCR from the 5' RACE reads. The sample records 2,500 to 3,500 distinct CDR3 sequences, 17% being singletons. Time point: sample taken at primary tumor resection. The antigens of these receptors remain unknown. Source: lung tumor tissue, taken at surgery. The source of these receptors is a male donor with early-stage non-small cell lung cancer.

This clonotype came up many times. The chain is built from TRBV20-1 and TRBJ1-2, with D possibly being TRBD1 (6 bases). V was clipped by 6 bases and J by 2 bases, with 10 bases between them. CDR3 length: 12 amino acids. Germline lookup yields CDR1 DFQATT and CDR2 SNEGSKA (reference sequence). The CDR3 protein is CSATGRNYGYTF. The CDR3 bases are TGCAGTGCGACAGGTCGGAACTATGGCTACACCTTC.

The V and J genes are TRBV10-3 and TRBJ2-7; D remains ambiguous. V lost 4 bases, J lost 2 bases, and 15 bases lay in between. Germline loops: CDR1 ENHRY, CDR2 SYGVKD. This CDR3 region has 15 residues. The CDR3, as DNA: TGTGCCATCAGTGGGGCTTTGGGTCTCACCTACGAGCAGTACTTC. Protein sequence: CAISGALGLTYEQYF.

This clonotype was counted many times. The rearrangement links TRBV11-2 to TRBJ2-5; tentatively, D is TRBD1 (5 bases). The CDR3 consists of 13 residues. Trimming cost V 5 bases and J 4 bases, with 11 bases left between them. In germline, CDR1 is SGHAT, CDR2 FQNNGV. In DNA, the CDR3 is TGTGCCAGCAGCAAAGCTAGGGGAGAGACCCAGTACTTC. It specifies CASSKARGETQYF.

By sample fraction, this clonotype is medium-sized (0.01 to 0.1%). V and J are TRBV4-1 and TRBJ1-2; D uncertain. With 0 bases removed from V and 6 bases from J, the gap between germline ends came to 17 bases. In germline, CDR1 is MGHRA, CDR2 YSYEKL. This CDR3 has 16 amino acids. In DNA, the CDR3 is TGCGCCAGCAGCCAAGAGCCCGCGGGCTCGTCGCATGGCTACACCTTC. It specifies CASSQEPAGSSHGYTF.

This clonotype was counted a few times. This rearrangement joins TRBV6-6 to TRBJ2-7, with D perhaps matching TRBD2 (7 bases). Germline CDR1 is MNHNY and CDR2 is SVGAGI (reference sequence). Deletions cut 2 bases from V and 5 bases from J, with 13 bases between. The CDR3 runs to 14 residues. This CDR3 is CASSYRGEGNEQYF. CDR3 bases: TGTGCCAGCAGTTACAGGGGGGAGGGGAACGAGCAGTACTTC.

This clonotype appeared a few times. The CDR3 bases are TGTGCCTGGAGTCCGCGGGGACAGATAGGAGAGACCCAGTACTTC. Translated: CAWSPRGQIGETQYF. The rearrangement links TRBV30 to TRBJ2-5; D possibly corresponds to TRBD1 (7 bases). V lost 2 bases and J lost 4, with 17 bases in between. CDR3 length equals 15 residues. The V gene's germline CDR1 is GTSNPN and CDR2 SVGIG (reference sequence).

The chain joins TRBV19 to TRBJ1-4; no reliable D call. V shed 4 bases and J shed 2 bases, with 8 bases lying between them. The length of the CDR3 is 14 residues. The germline CDR1 and CDR2 sequences are LNHDA and SQIVND (reference sequence). CDR3 sequence: CASSTGGTNEKLFF. The DNA for the CDR3 is TGTGCCAGTAGTACCGGCGGGACTAATGAAAAACTGTTTTTT.